This passage covers 29 T cell receptor beta chains from one sample sequenced in a study of a mutant IDH1 vaccine in newly diagnosed glioma. This table comes from immunoSEQ multiplex PCR, and its TCRdb copy is limited to in-frame clones, with some not included. The table lists roughly 64,000 clones, 60% to 75% of them singletons. Time point: week 35, safety follow-up. Topical imiquimod accompanied each vaccine dose, which consisted of 300 ug of mutant IDH1 20-mer peptide. The antigens these receptors bind are not known. Material: PBMCs, obtained from a glioma patient whose treatment included an IDH1 peptide vaccine. The receptor source for this set is a man in his fifties with glioma.

The rearrangement uses TRBV7-9 and TRBJ2-1, with TRBD2 as a possible D gene (7 bases). CDR3 length equals 13 residues. V gave up 9 bases and J gave up 5 bases, with 14 bases separating them. From germline, CDR1 is SEHNR and CDR2 FQNEAQ (reference sequence). CDR3 DNA: TGTGCCAGTTTGAGGGGGACTAACAATGAGCAGTTCTTC. This sequence encodes CASLRGTNNEQFF.

In its sample, this clone was seen a few times. The rearrangement links TRBV6-5 to TRBJ1-1, with D possibly being TRBD1 (5 bases). The V gene lost 2 bases and the J gene lost 9 bases, with 10 bases spanning the gap. The CDR3 loop spans 12 amino acids. Looked up from germline, CDR1 is MNHEY and CDR2 is SVGAGI. The CDR3 bases are TGTGCCAGCAGTTACGGCGCAGGGAAAGCTTTCTTT. Translating gives CASSYGAGKAFF.

CDR3 sequence reads: CASSAGTGYQPQHF. The CDR3 bases are TGTGCCAGCAGTGCCGGGACAGGGTATCAGCCCCAGCATTTT. The V call is TRBV27, the J call TRBJ1-5, with 9 bases identical to TRBD1. The junction had 4 bases not matched to a gene; V was cut back by 5 bases and J by 5 bases. The CDR3 has 14 residues. Germline values: CDR1 MNHEY, CDR2 SMNVEV (reference sequence).

This clone was detected a few times. V usage is TRBV6-6 and J usage is TRBJ2-1; 8 bases match TRBD2. Germline V CDR1 and CDR2: MNHNY, SVGAGI (reference sequence). CDR3 length equals 14 residues. V trimming: 4 bases; J trimming: 7 bases; junction bases outside the gene matches: 6. CDR3 sequence: CASSFSLAGNEQFF. The CDR3 DNA reads TGTGCCAGCAGTTTCTCTTTAGCGGGGAATGAGCAGTTCTTC.

The chain couples TRBV19 to TRBJ1-5, with TRBD1 matching 8 bases. J was trimmed by 7 bases and V by 5 bases; bases with no gene match: 10. The V gene's germline CDR1 is LNHDA and CDR2 SQIVND (reference sequence). The CDR3 extends over 15 amino acids. The CDR3 DNA reads TGTGCCAGTAGTTCCCAGCAGGGGGCCGGCCAGCCCCAGCATTTT. This encodes CASSSQQGAGQPQHF.

In its sample, this clone is medium-sized. The chain is built from TRBV27 and TRBJ1-1; no firm D call. The CDR3 has 13 amino acids. Trimming shortened V by 6 bases and J by 0 bases, and 8 bases separated the two germline ends. CDR1 and CDR2 (germline): MNHEY, SMNVEV (reference sequence). The DNA of the CDR3 is TGTGCCAGCAGGAACGACCTGAACACTGAAGCTTTCTTT. Protein product: CASRNDLNTEAFF.

This chain joins TRBV5-6 and TRBJ1-2, with D unclear. The CDR3 runs to 12 residues. V lost 1 base and J 2 bases, leaving 3 bases between the germline ends. The germline V gene encodes CDR1 SGHDT and CDR2 YYEEEE. The CDR3 nucleotides read TGTGCCAGCAGCTTGTCCAACTATGGCTACACCTTC. Translated: CASSLSNYGYTF.

This chain links TRBV11-3 with TRBJ1-1; TRBD1 matches at 8 bases. Germline CDR1 reads SGHNT; CDR2 reads YENEEA. The CDR3 spans 13 residues. V trimming: 4 bases; J trimming: 5 bases; junction bases outside the gene matches: 3. CDR3 protein: CASSWWTGTEAFF. The CDR3 DNA sequence: TGTGCCAGCAGCTGGTGGACAGGGACTGAAGCTTTCTTT.

This clone was seen repeatedly, ten times or more. This chain joins TRBV28 and TRBJ2-1, with unresolved D. V was shortened by 2 bases and J by 3 bases, with 5 bases between the two germline ends. CDR1 is MDHEN and CDR2 is SYDVKM in the germline V gene. The CDR3 consists of 13 residues. CDR3 amino acids: CASSLDLYNEQFF. In DNA form, the CDR3 reads TGTGCCAGCAGTTTAGACCTCTACAATGAGCAGTTCTTC.

This clone was observed a handful of times. CDR3 residues: CASGAGGVYGYTF. CDR3 in DNA: TGTGCCAGCGGGGCGGGGGGCGTATATGGCTACACCTTC. V and J are TRBV6-6 and TRBJ1-2; a possible D gene is TRBD1 (6 bases). The CDR3 extends over 13 amino acids. Between the trimmed V and J ends, which lost 8 bases and 5 bases, there was a span of 15 bases. CDR1 MNHNY and CDR2 SVGAGI come from the germline V gene (reference sequence).

This clone was detected only a few times. The chain carries TRBV19 and TRBJ2-7; perhaps TRBD1 as D (6 bases). The length of the CDR3 is 13 residues. CDR1 LNHDA and CDR2 SQIVND come from the germline V gene (reference sequence). Trimming cost V 4 bases and J 5 bases, with 12 bases left between them. The CDR3 DNA follows: TGTGCCAGTAGTACACAGGGCAGGAACGAGCAGTACTTC. Residues: CASSTQGRNEQYF.

The chain carries TRBV5-4 and TRBJ2-5; D not resolved. CDR1 and CDR2 (germline): SGHNT, YYREEE (reference sequence). Deletions cut 1 base from V and 2 bases from J, with 12 bases between. The CDR3 runs to 15 residues. The CDR3 coding sequence is TGTGCCAGCAGCTTGCGTCGGTTCCAGCAAGAGACCCAGTACTTC. The encoded protein is CASSLRRFQQETQYF. The full variable domain, its missing parts supplied by reference TRBV5-4 and TRBJ2-5, is ETGVTQSPTHLIKTRGQQVTLRCSSQSGHNTVSWYQQALGQGPQFIFQYYREEENGRGNFPPRFSGLQFPNYSSELNVNALELDDSALYLCASSLRRFQQETQYFGPGTRLLVL.

V gene TRBV7-2 combines with J gene TRBJ1-1; D uncertain. This CDR3 is built from 16 residues. From germline, CDR1 is SGHTA and CDR2 FQGNSA. Trimming left V 5 bases short and J 3 bases short, with 19 bases between. CDR3 protein: CASSGRARPLDTEAFF. The CDR3 DNA sequence: TGTGCCAGCAGCGGCCGAGCCAGGCCACTTGACACTGAAGCTTTCTTT.

The genes are TRBV2 and TRBJ1-4; the D gene is possibly TRBD1 (5 bases). V was shortened by 7 bases and J by 7 bases, with 16 bases between the two germline ends. This CDR3 contains 14 residues. The germline V gene encodes CDR1 SNHLY and CDR2 FYNNEI. The CDR3 DNA is TGTGCCAGCAACCAAGGAGTGGGGGGTGAAAAACTGTTTTTT. Its translation: CASNQGVGGEKLFF.

V and J are TRBV5-1 and TRBJ1-2; D is possibly TRBD1 (6 bases). V gave up 2 bases and J gave up 0 bases, with 11 bases separating them. There are 15 residues in the CDR3. Germline V gene sequence: CDR1 SGHRS, CDR2 YFSETQ. CDR3 sequence reads: CASSFSGAANYGYTF. CDR3 DNA: TGCGCCAGCAGCTTTTCAGGGGCAGCTAACTATGGCTACACCTTC. The full variable domain, its missing parts supplied by reference TRBV5-1 and TRBJ1-2, is KAGVTQTPRYLIKTRGQQVTLSCSPISGHRSVSWYQQTPGQGLQFLFEYFSETQRNKGNFPGRFSGRQFSNSRSEMNVSTLELGDSALYLCASSFSGAANYGYTFGSGTRLTVV.

This rearrangement joins TRBV6-6 to TRBJ1-6, with a weak D call TRBD1 (5 bases). Between the trimmed V and J ends, which lost 5 bases and 12 bases, there was a span of 11 bases. The CDR3 covers 12 residues. Germline CDR1 MNHNY, CDR2 SVGAGI (reference sequence). This CDR3 reads CASSGGGGPLHF. The CDR3 nucleotides are TGTGCCAGCAGTGGGGGAGGAGGACCCCTCCACTTT.

This sequence joins TRBV5-5 and TRBJ2-7; possible D gene TRBD1, 6 bases. Trimming removed 5 bases at V and 0 bases at J, with 12 bases between. The germline V gene has CDR1 SGHKS and CDR2 YYEKEE (reference sequence). The CDR3 length is 14 residues. Here the CDR3 reads CASSLRGYSYEQYF. The CDR3 DNA is TGTGCCAGCAGTCTGAGGGGGTACTCCTACGAGCAGTACTTC. Full variable domain (remainder filled in from reference TRBV5-5 and TRBJ2-7): DAGVTQSPTHLIKTRGQQVTLRCSPISGHKSVSWYQQVLGQGPQFIFQYYEKEERGRGNFPDRFSARQFPNYSSELNVNALLLGDSALYLCASSLRGYSYEQYFGPGTRLTVT.

The V and J genes are TRBV2 and TRBJ2-6; D gene ambiguous. Germline V gene sequence: CDR1 SNHLY, CDR2 FYNNEI. The CDR3 runs to 19 residues. V lost 5 bases, J lost 4 bases, and 24 bases lay in between. The CDR3 bases are TGTGCCAGCAGTTCAGGCGTTGGCGGAGCTCTGAGGGGGGCCAACGTCCTGACTTTC. Protein: CASSSGVGGALRGANVLTF.

The J gene is TRBJ1-1, the V gene TRBV19, with 8 nucleotides matching TRBD1. CDR3 length: 13 residues. With 3 bases clipped from V and 7 bases from J, the junction kept 4 bases outside the gene matches. Germline CDR1 LNHDA, CDR2 SQIVND (reference sequence). The CDR3 loop is CASSMTGDIEAFF. CDR3 DNA sequence: TGTGCCAGTAGTATGACAGGGGATATTGAAGCTTTCTTT.

The rearrangement joins TRBV10-3 to TRBJ1-3; TRBD1 agrees at 8 bases. The CDR3 is 15 amino acids. The ends lost 3 bases at V and 5 bases at J; junction bases unmatched: 6. In germline, CDR1 is ENHRY, CDR2 SYGVKD. The CDR3 DNA reads as TGTGCCATCAGTGAAGGACAGGGAGTACGAAACACCATATATTTT. Protein: CAISEGQGVRNTIYF.

This clone was seen only a few times. DNA for the CDR3: TGTGCCAGCAGCCGGGGACAGGACTATGGCTACACCTTC. This sequence encodes CASSRGQDYGYTF. This sequence joins TRBV14 and TRBJ1-2; 8 bases fit TRBD1. Germline loops: CDR1 SGHDN, CDR2 FVKESK. The CDR3 covers 13 residues. Losses at the gene ends were 4 bases for V and 3 bases for J; bases not matched to a gene: 1. The complete variable domain, with remaining parts taken from reference TRBV14 and TRBJ1-2, reads EAGVTQFPSHSVIEKGQTVTLRCDPISGHDNLYWYRRVMGKEIKFLLHFVKESKQDESGMPNNRFLAERTGGTYSTLKVQPAELEDSGVYFCASSRGQDYGYTFGSGTRLTVV.

This chain joins TRBV13 and TRBJ2-7, with TRBD1 matching 8 bases. Looked up from germline, CDR1 is PRHDT and CDR2 is FYEKMQ (reference sequence). J was trimmed by 4 bases and V by 5 bases; bases with no gene match: 7. The CDR3 has 14 amino acids. The CDR3 nucleotides are TGTGCCAGCAGCCCGCAGACAGGGGAGTACGAGCAGTACTTC. This sequence encodes CASSPQTGEYEQYF. Full variable domain (missing parts from reference TRBV13 and TRBJ2-7): AAGVIQSPRHLIKEKRETATLKCYPIPRHDTVYWYQQGPGQDPQFLISFYEKMQSDKGSIPDRFSAQQFSDYHSELNMSSLELGDSALYFCASSPQTGEYEQYFGPGTRLTVT.

V gene TRBV7-2 combines with J gene TRBJ1-5; D is perhaps TRBD1 (5 bases). Germline V gene data show CDR1 as SGHTA and CDR2 as FQGNSA. The CDR3 contains 14 residues. The V end was cut by 1 base, the J end by 6 bases, with 10 bases between. The CDR3 DNA reads as TGTGCCAGCAGCTTAGTCGGGGGTGGTCAGCCCCAGCATTTT. Amino acid sequence: CASSLVGGGQPQHF.

This clone was detected only once. The genes are TRBV10-1 and TRBJ1-5, with a possible D match to TRBD1 (5 bases). The CDR3 is made up of 18 amino acids. CDR1 is WNHNN and CDR2 is SYGVQD in the germline V gene (reference sequence). The germline V and J ends were trimmed by 6 bases and 2 bases, with 23 bases remaining between them. The CDR3 DNA sequence: TGCGCCAGCAGCAATCGGGACGATCGGAGGCTGGGCAATCAGCCCCAGCATTTT. This codes for CASSNRDDRRLGNQPQHF.

The chain recombines TRBV5-1 with TRBJ1-3, with D uncertain. Germline CDR1 SGHRS, CDR2 YFSETQ. Trimming shortened V by 2 bases and J by 4 bases, and 7 bases separated the two germline ends. CDR3 length equals 13 residues. DNA of the CDR3: TGCGCCAGCAGCTTCGGTGACGGAAACACCATATATTTT. This encodes CASSFGDGNTIYF.

The chain is built from TRBV5-1 and TRBJ1-2; D possibly corresponds to TRBD1 (6 bases). Trimming removed 6 bases from V and 6 bases from J, with 18 bases in between. The CDR3 spans 14 residues. Germline-derived CDR1 and CDR2 are SGHRS and YFSETQ. The CDR3 DNA reads TGCGCCAGCAACTCGGAAGGGGGGACAAATGGCTACACCTTC. Its protein is CASNSEGGTNGYTF. Based on the CDR3 plus reference TRBV5-1 and TRBJ1-2, the full variable domain is KAGVTQTPRYLIKTRGQQVTLSCSPISGHRSVSWYQQTPGQGLQFLFEYFSETQRNKGNFPGRFSGRQFSNSRSEMNVSTLELGDSALYLCASNSEGGTNGYTFGSGTRLTVV.

This clone was seen only a few times. This chain links TRBV5-1 with TRBJ2-4; 7 bases line up with TRBD1. V shed 0 bases and J 4 bases; nucleotides not matched to a gene: 7. This CDR3 spans 16 amino acids. Germline V gene data show CDR1 as SGHRS and CDR2 as YFSETQ. DNA for the CDR3: TGCGCCAGCAGCTTGGACCCGGGACAGCAGAAAAACATTCAGTACTTC. This encodes CASSLDPGQQKNIQYF. Combining the CDR3 with reference TRBV5-1 and TRBJ2-4 gives the whole variable domain KAGVTQTPRYLIKTRGQQVTLSCSPISGHRSVSWYQQTPGQGLQFLFEYFSETQRNKGNFPGRFSGRQFSNSRSEMNVSTLELGDSALYLCASSLDPGQQKNIQYFGAGTRLSVL.

The chain couples TRBV10-3 to TRBJ2-2; 9 bases align to TRBD1. Germline assignment: CDR1 ENHRY and CDR2 SYGVKD. The CDR3 consists of 15 residues. Trimming took 4 bases from V and 5 from J; bases not matched to a gene: 5. In DNA form, the CDR3 reads TGTGCCATCAGTGGGGACAGGGAGGGAACCGGGGAGCTGTTTTTT. Its translation: CAISGDREGTGELFF.

V usage is TRBV5-6 and J usage is TRBJ2-5; 9 bases line up with TRBD1. Looked up from germline, CDR1 is SGHDT and CDR2 is YYEEEE. V shed 3 bases and J 5 bases; nucleotides not matched to a gene: 5. This CDR3 region has 14 residues. The CDR3 protein is CASSYGTGTETQYF. The CDR3 bases are TGTGCCAGCAGCTACGGGACAGGGACTGAGACCCAGTACTTC.